This record looks at one T cell receptor beta chain sequence and its context. Hyperthyroidism was classified as stable if no ophthalmopathy occurred within 18 months of follow-up. The sample originates from a study of Graves' ophthalmopathy and Graves' hyperthyroidism. Amplification of TCR beta CDR3 regions used RNA transcripts. The first-round RT-PCR employed HTBI primers together with the Qiagen OneStep RT-PCR kit. A multiplex PCR was then performed as the second round. A single record per CDR3 protein comes from TCRdb applying MiXCR to the multiplex PCR reads. The sample lists hundreds of thousands of distinct CDR3 sequences, 15% to 17% occurring once. The receptor was derived from a woman between 18 and 29 years old with stable Graves' hyperthyroidism. Specimen: peripheral blood.

CDR3 loop: CSARDRHDTEAFF. For the CDR3, the DNA is TGCAGTGCTAGAGATAGACACGACACTGAAGCTTTCTTT. The genes are TRBV20-1 and TRBJ1-1; D call uncertain. This CDR3 is 13 amino acids long. CDR1 is DFQATT and CDR2 is SNEGSKA in the germline V gene (reference sequence). Trimming shortened V by 0 bases and J by 3 bases, and 8 bases separated the two germline ends.